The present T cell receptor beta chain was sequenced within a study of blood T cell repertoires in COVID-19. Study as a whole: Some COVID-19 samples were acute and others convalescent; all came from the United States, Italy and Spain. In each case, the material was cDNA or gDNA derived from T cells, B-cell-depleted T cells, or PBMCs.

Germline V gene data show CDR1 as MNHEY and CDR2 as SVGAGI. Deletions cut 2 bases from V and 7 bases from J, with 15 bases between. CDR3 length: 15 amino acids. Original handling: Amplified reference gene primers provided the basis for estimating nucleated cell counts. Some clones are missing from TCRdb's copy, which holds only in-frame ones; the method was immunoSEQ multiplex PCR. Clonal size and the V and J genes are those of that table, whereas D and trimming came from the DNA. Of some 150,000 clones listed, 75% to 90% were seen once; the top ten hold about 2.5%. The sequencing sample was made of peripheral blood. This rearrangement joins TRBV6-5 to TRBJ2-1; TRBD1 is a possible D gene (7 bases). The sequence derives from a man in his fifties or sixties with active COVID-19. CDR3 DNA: TGTGCCAGCAGTTACGGACAGGCGGGAAGGAATGAGCAGTTCTTC. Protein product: CASSYGQAGRNEQFF.